This is a list of T cell receptor beta chains from one sample in a study of response to subunit inactivated influenza vaccine. TCRdb re-derived calls from the RT-PCR reads in MiXCR, one entry per CDR3 protein. The top ten hold roughly 10% of the sample, which has about 300,000 distinct CDR3 sequences, about a fifth seen once. The material was PBMCs from blood, obtained less than 22 months after vaccination. The receptor source for this set is a man aged 50-75 years who received an inactivated influenza vaccine. Both conserved end residues are trimmed from each CDR3. The order of the fields is V gene, D gene, CDR3 length, J gene, CDR3 protein. The D gene is left open where the match is weak.

v_call: TRBV2; d_call: TRBD1; cdr3_length: 12; j_call: TRBJ1-2; cdr3_aa: ASSRDRADYGYT
v_call: TRBV7-3; d_call: TRBD1; cdr3_length: 12; j_call: TRBJ1-1; cdr3_aa: ASSSTTGATEAF
v_call: TRBV28; d_call: -; cdr3_length: 12; j_call: TRBJ1-1; cdr3_aa: ASRRGGRNTEAF
v_call: TRBV6-2/TRBV6-3; d_call: TRBD1; cdr3_length: 12; j_call: TRBJ2-7; cdr3_aa: ASRPGGARDEQY
v_call: TRBV20-1; d_call: -; cdr3_length: 13; j_call: TRBJ1-1; cdr3_aa: SARAFPTGNTEAF
v_call: TRBV27; d_call: -; cdr3_length: 11; j_call: TRBJ1-6; cdr3_aa: ASSLLDNSPLH
v_call: TRBV18; d_call: TRBD1; cdr3_length: 13; j_call: TRBJ1-5; cdr3_aa: ASSQGQGGRQPQH
v_call: TRBV20-1; d_call: TRBD1; cdr3_length: 12; j_call: TRBJ1-4; cdr3_aa: SAPRQGWHEKLF
v_call: TRBV24-1; d_call: -; cdr3_length: 14; j_call: TRBJ2-3; cdr3_aa: ATSHTRDLITDTQY
v_call: TRBV12-3/TRBV12-4; d_call: TRBD2; cdr3_length: 12; j_call: TRBJ2-1; cdr3_aa: ASSYSGGAFEQF
v_call: TRBV27; d_call: TRBD1; cdr3_length: 13; j_call: TRBJ1-5; cdr3_aa: ASSDRGRGNQPQH
v_call: TRBV10-3; d_call: TRBD1; cdr3_length: 14; j_call: TRBJ1-2; cdr3_aa: AISHEPGQANYGYT
v_call: TRBV4-1; d_call: -; cdr3_length: 14; j_call: TRBJ1-6; cdr3_aa: ASSQGVGAYNSPLH
v_call: TRBV19; d_call: -; cdr3_length: 13; j_call: TRBJ1-5; cdr3_aa: TSSSTGYSNQPQH
v_call: TRBV3-2; d_call: -; cdr3_length: 12; j_call: TRBJ2-5; cdr3_aa: ASSQGSGRETQY
v_call: TRBV20-1; d_call: TRBD2; cdr3_length: 12; j_call: TRBJ2-4; cdr3_aa: SARSGTSVGIQY
v_call: TRBV29-1; d_call: TRBD1; cdr3_length: 13; j_call: TRBJ1-2; cdr3_aa: SVEDRDRDRNGYT
v_call: TRBV25-1; d_call: -; cdr3_length: 14; j_call: TRBJ1-6; cdr3_aa: ASRGREGQYNSPLH
v_call: TRBV11-2; d_call: -; cdr3_length: 12; j_call: TRBJ2-3; cdr3_aa: ASSQQWPTDTQY
v_call: TRBV24-1; d_call: TRBD2; cdr3_length: 16; j_call: TRBJ2-3; cdr3_aa: ATSDPGTSGSSTDTQY
v_call: TRBV28; d_call: TRBD2; cdr3_length: 14; j_call: TRBJ2-1; cdr3_aa: ASSQYSGTPYNEQF
v_call: TRBV20-1; d_call: TRBD1; cdr3_length: 12; j_call: TRBJ1-2; cdr3_aa: SATGQGSNYGYT
v_call: TRBV7-9; d_call: -; cdr3_length: 14; j_call: TRBJ1-3; cdr3_aa: ASSDFGRTSGNTIY
v_call: TRBV20-1; d_call: TRBD2; cdr3_length: 15; j_call: TRBJ2-1; cdr3_aa: SASPPLGRGTYNEQF
v_call: TRBV12-3/TRBV12-4; d_call: -; cdr3_length: 11; j_call: TRBJ2-4; cdr3_aa: ATTTLAKNIQY
v_call: TRBV28; d_call: TRBD2; cdr3_length: 14; j_call: TRBJ2-3; cdr3_aa: ASSLLLAGGPDTQY
v_call: TRBV9; d_call: -; cdr3_length: 13; j_call: TRBJ1-2; cdr3_aa: ASSVGTRSNYGYT
v_call: TRBV15; d_call: TRBD2; cdr3_length: 15; j_call: TRBJ2-7; cdr3_aa: ATSREIILAGPYEQY
v_call: TRBV4-3; d_call: -; cdr3_length: 12; j_call: TRBJ2-7; cdr3_aa: ASSQDWGAYEQY
v_call: TRBV5-6; d_call: -; cdr3_length: 14; j_call: TRBJ2-3; cdr3_aa: ASSPGPLAPGDTQY
v_call: TRBV10-3; d_call: -; cdr3_length: 13; j_call: TRBJ2-7; cdr3_aa: AISRGGTFSYEQY
v_call: TRBV5-6; d_call: -; cdr3_length: 11; j_call: TRBJ1-1; cdr3_aa: ASSPGASRGAF
v_call: TRBV7-2; d_call: -; cdr3_length: 11; j_call: TRBJ1-1; cdr3_aa: ASSSSRRGEAF
v_call: TRBV6-5; d_call: TRBD2; cdr3_length: 12; j_call: TRBJ2-5; cdr3_aa: ASSYSTGLATQY
v_call: TRBV11-1; d_call: TRBD1; cdr3_length: 16; j_call: TRBJ2-1; cdr3_aa: ASSLPRLGQGGYNEQF
v_call: TRBV6-6; d_call: -; cdr3_length: 10; j_call: TRBJ2-5; cdr3_aa: ASSYGSETQY
v_call: TRBV19; d_call: TRBD2; cdr3_length: 14; j_call: TRBJ2-1; cdr3_aa: ASSILAGSSYNEQF
v_call: TRBV10-3; d_call: -; cdr3_length: 13; j_call: TRBJ1-1; cdr3_aa: AISAIGGSGTEAF
v_call: TRBV7-9; d_call: -; cdr3_length: 12; j_call: TRBJ1-2; cdr3_aa: ASSLQGKLDGYT
v_call: TRBV20-1; d_call: -; cdr3_length: 11; j_call: TRBJ2-1; cdr3_aa: SASRRGYNEQF
v_call: TRBV20-1; d_call: -; cdr3_length: 10; j_call: TRBJ2-1; cdr3_aa: SARDWLAEQF
v_call: TRBV29-1; d_call: TRBD2; cdr3_length: 13; j_call: TRBJ2-1; cdr3_aa: SVRSLAGRRNEQF
v_call: TRBV20-1; d_call: -; cdr3_length: 13; j_call: TRBJ1-1; cdr3_aa: SAPPHTGMNTEAF
v_call: TRBV20-1; d_call: -; cdr3_length: 13; j_call: TRBJ1-5; cdr3_aa: SANLPGGSNQPQH
v_call: TRBV5-1; d_call: TRBD2; cdr3_length: 14; j_call: TRBJ2-1; cdr3_aa: ASSWGTSGGVDEQF
v_call: TRBV7-6; d_call: -; cdr3_length: 13; j_call: TRBJ2-7; cdr3_aa: ASSLELRSSYEQY
v_call: TRBV5-5; d_call: -; cdr3_length: 12; j_call: TRBJ1-2; cdr3_aa: ASSSGGAWYGYT
v_call: TRBV10-3; d_call: -; cdr3_length: 15; j_call: TRBJ2-6; cdr3_aa: AISGGGPYSGANVLT
v_call: TRBV20-1; d_call: -; cdr3_length: 11; j_call: TRBJ1-4; cdr3_aa: SARRSFNEKLF
v_call: TRBV29-1; d_call: TRBD1; cdr3_length: 10; j_call: TRBJ1-1; cdr3_aa: SVGQGLPEAF
v_call: TRBV12-3/TRBV12-4; d_call: -; cdr3_length: 11; j_call: TRBJ1-6; cdr3_aa: ASSPQGGSPLH
v_call: TRBV29-1; d_call: TRBD1; cdr3_length: 11; j_call: TRBJ1-2; cdr3_aa: SFRIEGAKGYT
v_call: TRBV7-2; d_call: TRBD1; cdr3_length: 13; j_call: TRBJ1-1; cdr3_aa: ASSARQGLNTEAF
v_call: TRBV7-9; d_call: -; cdr3_length: 12; j_call: TRBJ1-2; cdr3_aa: ASSGRIANYGYT
v_call: TRBV7-2; d_call: -; cdr3_length: 10; j_call: TRBJ1-2; cdr3_aa: ASSSGTYGYT